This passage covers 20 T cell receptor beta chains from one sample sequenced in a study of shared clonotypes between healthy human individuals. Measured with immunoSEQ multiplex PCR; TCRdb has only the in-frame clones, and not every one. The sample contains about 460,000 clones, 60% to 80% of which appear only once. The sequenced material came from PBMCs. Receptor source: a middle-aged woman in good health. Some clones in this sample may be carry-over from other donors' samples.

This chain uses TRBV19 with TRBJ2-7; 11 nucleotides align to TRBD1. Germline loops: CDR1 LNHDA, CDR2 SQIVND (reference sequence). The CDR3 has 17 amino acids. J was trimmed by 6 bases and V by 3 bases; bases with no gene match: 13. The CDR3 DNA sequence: TGTGCCAGTAGTATGCGGGGCGACGGACAGGGGGCAGGCGAGCAGTACTTC. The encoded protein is CASSMRGDGQGAGEQYF.

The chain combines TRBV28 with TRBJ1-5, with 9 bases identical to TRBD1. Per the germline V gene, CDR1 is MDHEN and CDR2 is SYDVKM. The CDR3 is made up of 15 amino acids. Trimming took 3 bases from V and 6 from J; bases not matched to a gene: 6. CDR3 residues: CASSFGDRVGQPQHF. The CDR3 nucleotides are TGTGCCAGCAGTTTCGGGGACAGGGTGGGTCAGCCCCAGCATTTT.

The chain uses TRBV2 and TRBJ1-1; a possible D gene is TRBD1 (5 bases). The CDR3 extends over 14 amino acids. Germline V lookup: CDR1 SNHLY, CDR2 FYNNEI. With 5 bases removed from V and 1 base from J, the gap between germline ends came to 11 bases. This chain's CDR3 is CASSSQGKNTEAFF. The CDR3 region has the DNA TGTGCCAGCAGTTCGCAGGGTAAGAACACTGAAGCTTTCTTT.

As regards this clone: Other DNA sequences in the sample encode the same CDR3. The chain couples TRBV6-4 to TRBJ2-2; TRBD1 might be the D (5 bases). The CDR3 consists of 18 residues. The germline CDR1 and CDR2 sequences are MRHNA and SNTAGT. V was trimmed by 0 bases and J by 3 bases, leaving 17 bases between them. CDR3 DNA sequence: TGTGCCAGCAGTGACTCGATCAGCCAGGGCAGCCACACCGGGGAGCTGTTTTTT. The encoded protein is CASSDSISQGSHTGELFF.

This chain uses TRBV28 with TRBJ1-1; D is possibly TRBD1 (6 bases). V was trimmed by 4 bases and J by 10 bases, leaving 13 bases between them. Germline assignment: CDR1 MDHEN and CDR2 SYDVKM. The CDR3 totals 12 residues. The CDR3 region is CASSSGQWGAFF. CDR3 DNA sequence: TGTGCCAGCAGTTCCGGACAGTGGGGAGCTTTCTTT.

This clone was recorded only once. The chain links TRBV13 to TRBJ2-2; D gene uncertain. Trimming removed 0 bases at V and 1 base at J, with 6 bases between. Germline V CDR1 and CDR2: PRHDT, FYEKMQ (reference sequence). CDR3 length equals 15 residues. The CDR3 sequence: CASSLGGLNTGELFF. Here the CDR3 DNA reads TGTGCCAGCAGCTTAGGCGGGTTGAACACCGGGGAGCTGTTTTTT.

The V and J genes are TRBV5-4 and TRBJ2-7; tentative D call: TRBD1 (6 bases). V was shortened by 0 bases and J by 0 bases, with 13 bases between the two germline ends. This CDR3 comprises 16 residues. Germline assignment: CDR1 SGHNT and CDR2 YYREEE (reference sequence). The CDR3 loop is CASSLGRGFVSYEQYF. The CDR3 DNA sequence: TGTGCCAGCAGCTTGGGAAGGGGGTTCGTCTCCTACGAGCAGTACTTC.

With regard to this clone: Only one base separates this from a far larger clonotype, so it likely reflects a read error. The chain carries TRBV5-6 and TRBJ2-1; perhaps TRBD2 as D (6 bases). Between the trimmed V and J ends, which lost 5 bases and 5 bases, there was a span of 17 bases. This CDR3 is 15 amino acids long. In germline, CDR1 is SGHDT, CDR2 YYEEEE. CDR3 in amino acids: CASSLSRRANNEQFF. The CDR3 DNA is TGTGCCAGCAGTCTTAGCAGGAGGGCCAACAATGAGCAGTTCTTC.

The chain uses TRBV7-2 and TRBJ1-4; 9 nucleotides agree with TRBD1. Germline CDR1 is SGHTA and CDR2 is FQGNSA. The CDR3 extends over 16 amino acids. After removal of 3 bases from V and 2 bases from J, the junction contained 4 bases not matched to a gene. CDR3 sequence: CASSFPGQGTNEKLFF. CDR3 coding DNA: TGTGCCAGCAGCTTCCCAGGACAGGGGACTAATGAAAAACTGTTTTTT.

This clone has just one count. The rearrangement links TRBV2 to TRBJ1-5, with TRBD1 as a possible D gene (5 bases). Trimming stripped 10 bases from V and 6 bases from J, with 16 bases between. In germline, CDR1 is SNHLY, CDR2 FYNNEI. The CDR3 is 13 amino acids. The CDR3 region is CATNLQGTQPQHF. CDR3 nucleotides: TGTGCCACAAACTTGCAGGGTACTCAGCCCCAGCATTTT.

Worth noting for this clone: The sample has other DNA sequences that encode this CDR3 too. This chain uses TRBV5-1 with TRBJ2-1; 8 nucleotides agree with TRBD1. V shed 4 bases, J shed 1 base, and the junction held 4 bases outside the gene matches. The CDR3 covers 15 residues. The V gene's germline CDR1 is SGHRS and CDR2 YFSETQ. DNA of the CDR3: TGCGCCAGCAGCCTAGGACAGGGTTCCTACAATGAGCAGTTCTTC. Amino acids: CASSLGQGSYNEQFF.

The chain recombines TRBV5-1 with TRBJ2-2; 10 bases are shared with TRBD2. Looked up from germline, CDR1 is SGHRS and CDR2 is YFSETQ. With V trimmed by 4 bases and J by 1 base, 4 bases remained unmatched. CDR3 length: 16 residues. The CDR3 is CASSRLAGRNTGELFF. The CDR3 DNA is TGCGCCAGCAGCCGACTAGCGGGCCGGAACACCGGGGAGCTGTTTTTT.

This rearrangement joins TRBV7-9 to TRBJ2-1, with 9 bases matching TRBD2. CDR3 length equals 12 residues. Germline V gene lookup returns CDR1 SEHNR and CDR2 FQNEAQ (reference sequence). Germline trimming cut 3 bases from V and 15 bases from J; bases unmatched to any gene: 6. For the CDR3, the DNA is TGTGCCAGCAGCTTTAGCGGGAGCAGCCTGTTCTTC. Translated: CASSFSGSSLFF.

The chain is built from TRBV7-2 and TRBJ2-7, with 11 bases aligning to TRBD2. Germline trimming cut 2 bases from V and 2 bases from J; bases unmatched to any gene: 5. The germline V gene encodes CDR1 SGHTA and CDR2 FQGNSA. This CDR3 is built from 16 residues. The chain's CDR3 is CASSLSGTSGAYEQYF. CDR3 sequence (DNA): TGTGCCAGCAGCTTATCCGGGACTAGCGGAGCCTACGAGCAGTACTTC.

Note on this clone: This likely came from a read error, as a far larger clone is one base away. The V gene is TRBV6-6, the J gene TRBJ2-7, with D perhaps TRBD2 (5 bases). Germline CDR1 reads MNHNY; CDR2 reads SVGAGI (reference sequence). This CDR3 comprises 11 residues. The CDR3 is CTSSYSTDLHF. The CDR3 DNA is TGTACCAGCAGTTACTCGACGGACTTGCACTTC.

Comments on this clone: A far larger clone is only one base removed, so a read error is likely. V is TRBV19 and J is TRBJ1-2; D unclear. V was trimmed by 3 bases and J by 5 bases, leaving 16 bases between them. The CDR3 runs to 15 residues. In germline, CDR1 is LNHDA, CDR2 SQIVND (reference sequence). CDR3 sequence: CASSMEPRLGYGYTF. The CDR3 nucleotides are TGTGCCAGTAGTATGGAGCCCAGGCTAGGGTATGGCTACACCTTC. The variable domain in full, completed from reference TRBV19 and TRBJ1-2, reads DGGITQSPKYLFRKEGQNVTLSCEQNLNHDAMYWYRQDPGQGLRLIYYSQIVNDFQKGDIAEGYSVSREKKESFPLTVTSAQKNPTAFYLCASSMEPRLGYGYTFGSGTRLTVV.

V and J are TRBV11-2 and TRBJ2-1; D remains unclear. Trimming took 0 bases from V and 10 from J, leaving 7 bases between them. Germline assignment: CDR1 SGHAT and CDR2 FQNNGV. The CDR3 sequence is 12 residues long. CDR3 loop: CASSLDRPEQFF. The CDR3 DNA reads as TGTGCCAGCAGCTTAGATCGGCCGGAGCAGTTCTTC.

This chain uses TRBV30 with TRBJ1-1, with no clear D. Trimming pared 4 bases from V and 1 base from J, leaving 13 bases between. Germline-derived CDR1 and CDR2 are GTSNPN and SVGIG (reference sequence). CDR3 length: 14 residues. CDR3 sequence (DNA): TGTGCCTGGACCTCCCCCCCCGGGAACACTGAAGCTTTCTTT. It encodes CAWTSPPGNTEAFF.

In nucleotides, the CDR3 is TGCGCCAGCAGTGAACAGCAGAACACTGAAGCTTTCTTT. It is translated as CASSEQQNTEAFF. V usage is TRBV5-1 and J usage is TRBJ1-1, with D unresolved. The V end was cut by 5 bases, the J end by 1 base, with 9 bases between. Germline V gene data show CDR1 as SGHRS and CDR2 as YFSETQ. The CDR3 runs 13 residues.

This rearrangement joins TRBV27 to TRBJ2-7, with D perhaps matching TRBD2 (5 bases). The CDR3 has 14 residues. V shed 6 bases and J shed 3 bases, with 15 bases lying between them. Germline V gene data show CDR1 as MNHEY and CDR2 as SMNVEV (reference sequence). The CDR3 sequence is CASSQDGNGYEQYF. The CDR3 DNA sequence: TGTGCCAGCAGCCAAGACGGGAACGGCTACGAGCAGTACTTC.